This T cell receptor (beta chain) was recovered during a study of cytomegalovirus exposure and HLA in healthy donors. Study-level results: Solely CMV serostatus was available to characterize immune exposure. A later analysis by the authors found several of the most significant clusters apparently linked to common viral pathogens. V- and J-gene trimming in TCR beta was tied to a missense DCLRE1C variant by an analysis performed later.

For this clone: Antigen unknown.

The CDR3 runs to 17 residues. V dropped 0 bases and J dropped 7 bases, with 19 bases sitting between them. Germline-derived CDR1 and CDR2 are SGHNT and YYREEE (reference sequence). With 60 Vbeta and 13 Jbeta primers, the PCR was carried out. Here immunoSEQ multiplex PCR was the method, and the copy in TCRdb shows in-frame clones only, minus some. The data contain 150,000 to 200,000 clones, around 84% of them seen just once; the ten biggest clones take up about 1.8%. While unrecorded immune exposures were likely, the donors were nominally healthy when sampled. Sequencing input: PBMCs. This chain connects TRBV5-4 to TRBJ1-4; tentative D call: TRBD1 (6 bases). The TCR comes from a woman aged 18-29 years in good health and CMV-seronegative. CDR3 in amino acids: CASSLGGTGQHGEKLFF. CDR3 coding DNA: TGTGCCAGCAGCTTGGGGGGGACCGGACAGCATGGTGAAAAACTGTTTTTT.